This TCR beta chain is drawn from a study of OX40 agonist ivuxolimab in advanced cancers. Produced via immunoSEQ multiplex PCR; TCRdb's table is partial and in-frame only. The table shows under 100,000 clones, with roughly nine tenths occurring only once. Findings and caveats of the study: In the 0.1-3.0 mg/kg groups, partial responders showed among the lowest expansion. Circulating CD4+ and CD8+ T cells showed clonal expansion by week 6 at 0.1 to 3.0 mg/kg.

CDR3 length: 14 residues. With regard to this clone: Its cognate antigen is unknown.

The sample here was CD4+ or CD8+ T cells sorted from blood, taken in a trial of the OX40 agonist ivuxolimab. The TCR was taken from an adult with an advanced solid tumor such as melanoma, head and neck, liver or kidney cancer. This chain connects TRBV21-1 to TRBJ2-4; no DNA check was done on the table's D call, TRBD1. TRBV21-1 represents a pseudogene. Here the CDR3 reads CAGRGQGSKNIQYF. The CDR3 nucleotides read TGTGCAGGGCGAGGACAGGGGTCCAAAAACATTCAGTACTTC.